This T cell receptor (beta chain) was recorded in a study of identical twins. Regarding the study as a whole: Sharing of beta out-of-frame sequences by twins showed a weaker excess. Invariant MAIT and iNKT cells are populations that could partly confound zero-insertion analyses. Some out-of-frame alpha sequences were shared by twins, and these showed excess low generation probability.

TCRdb reanalysed the 5' RACE reads using MiXCR and keeps one entry per CDR3 protein. Among 250,000 or so distinct CDR3 sequences listed, around 8.8% were seen once. Germline CDR1 SGHTA, CDR2 FQGNSA. This CDR3 contains 14 residues. Trimming stripped 1 base from V and 0 bases from J, with 6 bases between. A few counts support this clonotype. Its cognate antigen is unknown. The data were also submitted as part of a second study, on yellow fever vaccine responses in identical twins.

Sample: CD8+ T cells sorted from blood. This chain connects TRBV7-2 to TRBJ1-1, with no clear D. The sequence derives from a woman between 18 and 29 years old in good health. In DNA, the CDR3 is TGTGCCAGCAGCTTAGTCACGGTGAACACTGAAGCTTTCTTT. Translating it yields CASSLVTVNTEAFF.